This entry lists 26 T cell receptor beta chains sequenced from one sample in a study of vaccination and CD4 T cells after COVID-19. Treatment meaning: approximately nine-day PBMC culture with coronavirus spike peptide pools or control peptides (ViraFEST assay). Their antigen targets remain unknown. Oncomine TCR Beta short-read sequencing was applied to DNA from cultured CD4+ T cells. TCRdb passed the PCR reads through MiXCR, listing each CDR3 protein once. The profile covers approximately 15,000 distinct CDR3 sequences, with approximately 53% appearing a single time and 10% taken by the ten largest. Sequencing used CD4+ T cells from blood, cultured in vitro. The receptors originated from a human donor who had recovered from COVID-19.

This clonotype turned up a few times. The chain couples TRBV28 to TRBJ1-2; no reliable D call. CDR3 length: 16 amino acids. Germline loops: CDR1 MDHEN, CDR2 SYDVKM. V was pared by 3 bases and J by 4 bases, with 18 bases between. The CDR3 loop reads CASSFLSAAKSYGYTF. In nucleotides, the CDR3 is TGTGCCAGCAGTTTTTTATCGGCAGCAAAGTCCTATGGCTACACCTTC.

The chain recombines TRBV19 with TRBJ2-2; D may correspond to TRBD1 or TRBD2 (5 bases each). V shed 6 bases and J shed 1 base, with 15 bases lying between them. CDR1 and CDR2 (germline): LNHDA, SQIVND (reference sequence). The CDR3 loop spans 16 amino acids. The CDR3 loop reads CASRKPRDENTGELFF. DNA of the CDR3: TGTGCCAGTAGAAAACCTCGGGACGAGAACACCGGGGAGCTGTTTTTT.

The count of this clonotype is one. This chain links TRBV7-2 with TRBJ2-7; the D is unclear. V was clipped by 2 bases and J by 2 bases, with 7 bases between them. Germline V lookup: CDR1 SGHTA, CDR2 FQGNSA. The CDR3 consists of 13 residues. The CDR3, as DNA: TGTGCCAGCAGCTTAAACCCTACCTACGAGCAGTACTTC. As protein: CASSLNPTYEQYF.

This chain connects TRBV6-5 to TRBJ1-6; weak D call: TRBD1 (6 bases). The CDR3 is made up of 19 amino acids. CDR1 and CDR2 (germline): MNHEY, SVGAGI. V was trimmed by 2 bases and J by 2 bases, leaving 19 bases between them. In DNA, the CDR3 is TGTGCCAGCAGTTACCCCGCCGGGACATCGCCCCCCTATAATTCACCCCTCCACTTT. Residues: CASSYPAGTSPPYNSPLHF.

The chain links TRBV4-3 to TRBJ1-5; possibly TRBD1 for D (5 bases). The CDR3 has 15 residues. Germline CDR1 is LGHNA and CDR2 is YSLEER. Trimming left V 5 bases short and J 1 base short, with 12 bases between. DNA of the CDR3: TGCGCCAGCAGCTTCCAATCAGGGAGCAATCAGCCCCAGCATTTT. Its translation: CASSFQSGSNQPQHF.

The V gene is TRBV10-3, the J gene TRBJ1-2, with 7 nucleotides matching TRBD1. In germline, CDR1 is ENHRY, CDR2 SYGVKD. The CDR3 covers 15 residues. V was pared by 2 bases and J by 6 bases, with 9 bases of the junction left unmatched. The CDR3 region is CAISEADRARNGYTF. The CDR3 DNA is TGTGCCATCAGTGAGGCTGACAGGGCAAGGAATGGCTACACCTTC.

The chain couples TRBV28 to TRBJ1-3; TRBD1 is a possible D gene (5 bases). The germline CDR1 and CDR2 sequences are MDHEN and SYDVKM. The CDR3 has 17 residues. The V gene lost 5 bases and the J gene lost 0 bases, with 17 bases spanning the gap. This CDR3 is CASSAHEVGTSGNTIYF. CDR3 bases: TGTGCCAGCAGTGCTCACGAGGTCGGGACCTCTGGAAACACCATATATTTT.

There are a few counts of this clonotype. CDR3 bases: TGCAGCGTTGGACAGAACTATGGCTACACCTTC. Its translation is CSVGQNYGYTF. The chain employs TRBV29-1 and TRBJ1-2; possible D gene TRBD1, 5 bases. Germline loops: CDR1 SQVTM, CDR2 ANQGSEA. The CDR3 sequence is 11 residues long. V was cut by 4 bases and J by 2 bases, with 5 bases left in between.

The chain couples TRBV5-1 to TRBJ2-3, with D unresolved. The V gene lost 4 bases and the J gene lost 0 bases, with 9 bases spanning the gap. Germline V gene data show CDR1 as SGHRS and CDR2 as YFSETQ. The CDR3 has 14 residues. For the CDR3, the DNA is TGCGCCAGCAGCCACGACCCGAGCACAGATACGCAGTATTTT. Residues: CASSHDPSTDTQYF.

V and J are TRBV6-5 and TRBJ2-2; the match to TRBD2 covers 7 bases. This CDR3 is 14 amino acids long. Germline lookup yields CDR1 MNHEY and CDR2 SVGAGI. V gave up 2 bases and J gave up 5 bases; unmatched junction bases: 2. The CDR3 reads CASSYPSGTGELFF. CDR3 coding DNA: TGTGCCAGCAGTTACCCTAGCGGTACCGGGGAGCTGTTTTTT.

The chain links TRBV7-9 to TRBJ2-7; D gene ambiguous. V dropped 3 bases and J dropped 7 bases, with 13 bases sitting between them. Germline CDR1 is SEHNR and CDR2 is FQNEAQ (reference sequence). This CDR3 comprises 13 residues. CDR3 nucleotide sequence: TGTGCCAGCAGCTTTGGGCAGGCGTGGGAGCAGTACTTC. Protein product: CASSFGQAWEQYF.

This clonotype counts as large. The chain combines TRBV19 with TRBJ1-1; 8 bases line up with TRBD1. The V and J ends lost 6 bases and 5 bases, in that order; junction bases with no gene match: 11. Germline V CDR1 and CDR2: LNHDA, SQIVND (reference sequence). The CDR3 totals 15 residues. The CDR3 loop reads CASRVVDRGGTEAFF. In DNA, the CDR3 is TGTGCCAGTAGGGTCGTAGACAGGGGAGGGACTGAAGCTTTCTTT.

The chain is built from TRBV12-3 or TRBV12-4 and TRBJ2-6; D not certain. CDR3 length: 16 residues. The germline V and J ends were trimmed by 3 bases and 1 base, with 10 bases remaining between them. The CDR3 protein is CASSFGKLSGANVLTF. The CDR3 coding sequence is TGTGCCAGCAGTTTCGGCAAGCTATCTGGGGCCAACGTCCTGACTTTC.

V usage is TRBV14 and J usage is TRBJ2-7, with D tentatively TRBD2 (5 bases). The germline V gene has CDR1 SGHDN and CDR2 FVKESK. CDR3 length equals 15 residues. Deletions cut 0 bases from V and 0 bases from J, with 9 bases between. CDR3: CASSQEGDYSYEQYF. The CDR3 DNA follows: TGTGCCAGCAGCCAAGAGGGAGACTACTCCTACGAGCAGTACTTC.

The chain uses TRBV9 and TRBJ2-3; no clear D gene. The germline V gene has CDR1 SGDLS and CDR2 YYNGEE. Trimming removed 0 bases at V and 9 bases at J, with 17 bases between. There are 15 residues in the CDR3. The CDR3 reads CASSVDLGRAKTQYF. The CDR3 nucleotides are TGTGCCAGCAGCGTAGATCTCGGTCGAGCAAAGACGCAGTATTTT.

The chain links TRBV29-1 to TRBJ2-5; D is undetermined. The CDR3 sequence is 9 residues long. Germline V gene sequence: CDR1 SQVTM, CDR2 ANQGSEA. Trimming left V 4 bases short and J 4 bases short, with 1 base between. The CDR3 region is CSVGETQYF. The CDR3 DNA follows: TGCAGCGTTGGAGAGACCCAGTACTTC. The full variable domain, completed using reference TRBV29-1 and TRBJ2-5, is SAVISQKPSRDICQRGTSLTIQCQVDSQVTMMFWYRQQPGQSLTLIATANQGSEATYESGFVIDKFPISRPNLTFSTLTVSNMSPEDSSIYLCSVGETQYFGPGTRLLVL.

CDR3 sequence (DNA): TGTGCCAGCAGGATCAGGACGGACCAAGAGACCCAGTACTTC. Protein product: CASRIRTDQETQYF. The chain employs TRBV6-1 and TRBJ2-5, with D unresolved. Per germline, CDR1 MNHNS and CDR2 SASEGT. The ends were cut back, 6 bases at V and 0 bases at J, with 11 bases in the middle. This CDR3 has 14 residues.

This clonotype was picked up a small number of times. The chain links TRBV7-3 to TRBJ2-2; D gene unclear. Between the trimmed V and J ends, which lost 5 bases and 1 base, there was a span of 8 bases. CDR1 is SGHTA, CDR2 FQGTGA, per germline. The CDR3 covers 14 residues. CDR3 in amino acids: CASSPPGNTGELFF. The CDR3 DNA reads TGTGCCAGCAGCCCCCCAGGGAACACCGGGGAGCTGTTTTTT.

This clonotype appeared a few times. The chain couples TRBV19 to TRBJ1-5; the D gene is possibly TRBD1 (6 bases). This CDR3 contains 16 residues. Germline V gene lookup returns CDR1 LNHDA and CDR2 SQIVND (reference sequence). The ends were cut back, 5 bases at V and 9 bases at J, with 23 bases in the middle. CDR3 sequence (DNA): TGTGCCAGTAGTCCCCCGGGACACCCCCCCCCGTCGCCCCAGCATTTT. Protein: CASSPPGHPPPSPQHF.

This clonotype was recorded once. The chain uses TRBV7-2 and TRBJ2-7; D is perhaps TRBD2 (5 bases). Germline CDR1 SGHTA, CDR2 FQGNSA. CDR3 size: 18 residues. Deletions cut 4 bases from V and 0 bases from J, with 22 bases between. The CDR3 sequence: CASSSQLFGGLSSYEQYF. The CDR3 nucleotides are TGTGCCAGCAGCTCCCAATTATTCGGTGGACTCAGCTCCTACGAGCAGTACTTC.

Only a few counts were recorded for this clonotype. The rearrangement links TRBV24-1 to TRBJ2-3, with D possibly matching TRBD2 (6 bases). The CDR3 contains 15 residues. The V gene lost 8 bases and the J gene lost 4 bases, with 18 bases spanning the gap. Germline lookup yields CDR1 KGHDR and CDR2 SFDVKD. The CDR3 sequence: CATTDSEGAADTQYF. CDR3 DNA: TGTGCCACCACGGACTCGGAGGGAGCGGCAGATACGCAGTATTTT.

This sequence joins TRBV10-3 and TRBJ2-1; 7 bases match TRBD2. CDR1 is ENHRY and CDR2 is SYGVKD in the germline V gene. This CDR3 region has 16 residues. V lost 7 bases to trimming and J lost 6 bases; unmatched junction nucleotides: 15. CDR3 bases: TGTGCCATCACTGGGGACGCGGCGGGGGACGGCAATGAGCAGTTCTTC. This sequence encodes CAITGDAAGDGNEQFF.

The chain uses TRBV12-3 or TRBV12-4 and TRBJ1-5; D is uncertain. The CDR3 contains 14 residues. V lost 1 base and J lost 5, with 9 bases in between. The CDR3 sequence: CASSLEGGDQPQHF. In nucleotides, the CDR3 is TGTGCCAGCAGTTTAGAGGGAGGTGATCAGCCCCAGCATTTT.

The CDR3 loop reads CSAPVQNGNSNQPQHF. CDR3 sequence (DNA): TGCAGTGCCCCTGTACAGAACGGGAATAGCAATCAGCCCCAGCATTTT. The chain joins TRBV20-1 to TRBJ1-5; D not certain. Trimming removed 6 bases at V and 0 bases at J, with 18 bases between. CDR3 length equals 16 residues. Germline V lookup: CDR1 DFQATT, CDR2 SNEGSKA (reference sequence).

This clonotype appeared a few times. The chain links TRBV7-2 to TRBJ1-5, with a possible D match to TRBD1 (6 bases). V was clipped by 2 bases and J by 3 bases, with 14 bases between them. The CDR3 totals 16 residues. Germline V CDR1 and CDR2: SGHTA, FQGNSA. CDR3 in DNA: TGTGCCAGCAGCTTACGAGCAGACAGGACCAATCAGCCCCAGCATTTT. It is translated as CASSLRADRTNQPQHF. The full variable domain, with the rest looked up from reference TRBV7-2 and TRBJ1-5, is GAGVSQSPSNKVTEKGKDVELRCDPISGHTALYWYRQSLGQGLEFLIYFQGNSAPDKSGLPSDRFSAERTGGSVSTLTIQRTQQEDSAVYLCASSLRADRTNQPQHFGDGTRLSIL.

This clonotype has only one observation. The rearrangement uses TRBV28 and TRBJ2-7; D remains ambiguous. This CDR3 has 12 residues. Trimming pared 4 bases from V and 6 bases from J, leaving 10 bases between. Per germline, CDR1 MDHEN and CDR2 SYDVKM. This CDR3 is CASSSTVSEQYF. For the CDR3, the DNA is TGTGCCAGCAGTTCGACGGTCTCCGAGCAGTACTTC.